These T cell receptor beta chains were read from a single sample in a study of T cells in Graves' hyperthyroidism and ophthalmopathy. MiXCR was run by TCRdb on the multiplex PCR reads, yielding one entry per CDR3 protein. The sample records 530,000 or so distinct CDR3 sequences, roughly 25% being singletons. Source material: blood. The source is a woman in her thirties with Graves' ophthalmopathy. CDR3s include the opening cysteine and the closing phenylalanine or tryptophan. Fields, in order: D gene, J gene, V gene, clone size, CDR3 protein, CDR3 DNA. A D gene is named only where the DNA matches it firmly. Clone size is shown for a subset of rows, as once, few, many or a class of expanded clone.

d_gene: -
j_gene: TRBJ2-5
v_gene: TRBV7-2
abundance: many
CDR3aa: CASMKQGSQETQYF
CDR3nt: TGTGCCAGCATGAAGCAGGGGTCCCAAGAGACCCAGTACTTC

d_gene: TRBD1
j_gene: TRBJ1-5
v_gene: TRBV3-1
abundance: -
CDR3aa: CASSTDRAQDNQPQHF
CDR3nt: TGTGCCAGCAGCACCGACAGGGCCCAAGACAATCAGCCCCAGCATTTT

d_gene: -
j_gene: TRBJ2-2
v_gene: TRBV12-3/TRBV12-4
abundance: few
CDR3aa: CASSWRGGVAGELFF
CDR3nt: TGTGCCAGCAGTTGGAGGGGTGGGGTCGCCGGGGAGCTGTTTTTT

d_gene: -
j_gene: TRBJ2-2
v_gene: TRBV4-3
abundance: -
CDR3aa: CASSQVRSLTGELFF
CDR3nt: TGCGCCAGCAGCCAAGTTCGGTCGCTGACCGGGGAGCTGTTTTTT

d_gene: -
j_gene: TRBJ1-2
v_gene: TRBV9
abundance: many
CDR3aa: CASSVGVGGYTF
CDR3nt: TGTGCCAGCAGCGTAGGCGTAGGTGGCTACACCTTC

d_gene: -
j_gene: TRBJ1-5
v_gene: TRBV6-2/TRBV6-3
abundance: -
CDR3aa: CASIPGGGNPFDQPQHF
CDR3nt: TGTGCCAGCATCCCCGGAGGAGGGAACCCCTTTGATCAGCCCCAGCATTTT

d_gene: TRBD2
j_gene: TRBJ2-5
v_gene: TRBV6-1
abundance: few
CDR3aa: CASRIIDGGGKETQYF
CDR3nt: TGTGCCAGCAGAATTATCGACGGGGGAGGGAAAGAGACCCAGTACTTC

d_gene: -
j_gene: TRBJ2-7
v_gene: TRBV10-3
abundance: many
CDR3aa: CAISEASAGGYYEQYF
CDR3nt: TGTGCCATCAGTGAGGCCTCGGCAGGAGGCTACTACGAGCAGTACTTC

d_gene: TRBD1
j_gene: TRBJ1-1
v_gene: TRBV12-3/TRBV12-4
abundance: -
CDR3aa: CASSSTGGYRYPPHTEAFF
CDR3nt: TGTGCCAGCAGTTCGACAGGGGGCTATCGGTATCCCCCCCACACTGAAGCTTTCTTT

d_gene: -
j_gene: TRBJ2-7
v_gene: TRBV28
abundance: few
CDR3aa: CASSSGRRGEQYF
CDR3nt: TGTGCCAGCAGTTCCGGGAGACGGGGGGAGCAGTACTTC

d_gene: -
j_gene: TRBJ1-5
v_gene: TRBV4-1
abundance: few
CDR3aa: CASSQVVDRRYSNQPQHF
CDR3nt: TGCGCCAGCAGCCAAGTTGTGGACAGAAGGTATAGCAATCAGCCCCAGCATTTT

d_gene: -
j_gene: TRBJ1-1
v_gene: TRBV19
abundance: -
CDR3aa: CASRDGGGENTEAFF
CDR3nt: TGTGCCAGTAGGGATGGAGGGGGAGAGAACACTGAAGCTTTCTTT

d_gene: -
j_gene: TRBJ1-1
v_gene: TRBV12-3/TRBV12-4
abundance: -
CDR3aa: CASTLLRNTEAFF
CDR3nt: TGTGCCAGCACCCTCCTAAGAAACACTGAAGCTTTCTTT

d_gene: -
j_gene: TRBJ1-1
v_gene: TRBV27
abundance: many
CDR3aa: CASTFNTEAFF
CDR3nt: TGTGCCAGCACCTTTAACACTGAAGCTTTCTTT

d_gene: -
j_gene: TRBJ1-5
v_gene: TRBV28
abundance: few
CDR3aa: CASRYSSSNQPQHF
CDR3nt: TGTGCCAGCAGATACTCGTCTAGCAATCAGCCCCAGCATTTT

d_gene: -
j_gene: TRBJ2-7
v_gene: TRBV12-3/TRBV12-4
abundance: many
CDR3aa: CASSFMGQGLYEQYF
CDR3nt: TGTGCCAGCAGCTTCATGGGACAAGGTCTATACGAGCAGTACTTC

d_gene: TRBD1
j_gene: TRBJ2-5
v_gene: TRBV12-3/TRBV12-4
abundance: many
CDR3aa: CASSLPPRGQLQETQYF
CDR3nt: TGTGCCAGCAGTTTGCCCCCACGGGGACAGCTCCAAGAGACCCAGTACTTC

d_gene: TRBD1
j_gene: TRBJ1-1
v_gene: TRBV6-1
abundance: -
CDR3aa: CASSSTGGRNTEAFF
CDR3nt: TGTGCCAGCAGTAGTACAGGGGGCCGGAACACTGAAGCTTTCTTT

d_gene: -
j_gene: TRBJ2-2
v_gene: TRBV12-3/TRBV12-4
abundance: many
CDR3aa: CASTQKGRAAGELFF
CDR3nt: TGTGCCAGCACCCAAAAGGGCAGGGCGGCCGGGGAGCTGTTTTTT

d_gene: -
j_gene: TRBJ2-5
v_gene: TRBV10-3
abundance: -
CDR3aa: CAISDELRLRWGETQYF
CDR3nt: TGTGCCATCAGTGACGAGTTGAGGCTGCGGTGGGGGGAGACCCAGTACTTC

d_gene: -
j_gene: TRBJ1-2
v_gene: TRBV10-3
abundance: many
CDR3aa: CAISESPTNYGYTF
CDR3nt: TGTGCCATCAGTGAGTCACCGACGAACTATGGCTACACCTTC

d_gene: TRBD1
j_gene: TRBJ2-5
v_gene: TRBV30
abundance: -
CDR3aa: CAWSGLLTGQGQETQYF
CDR3nt: TGTGCCTGGAGTGGACTCTTAACGGGACAGGGACAAGAGACCCAGTACTTC

d_gene: TRBD1
j_gene: TRBJ1-3
v_gene: TRBV6-1
abundance: many
CDR3aa: CASRRTGDSGNTIYF
CDR3nt: TGTGCCAGCAGACGAACAGGGGACTCTGGAAACACCATATATTTT

d_gene: TRBD1
j_gene: TRBJ1-1
v_gene: TRBV7-8
abundance: -
CDR3aa: CASSWGTGRDDNAFF
CDR3nt: TGTGCCAGCAGCTGGGGGACAGGGAGAGATGATAACGCTTTCTTT